One and the same sample provided the 26 T cell receptor beta chains below, sequenced in a study of identical twins. TCRdb re-analysed the 5' RACE reads in MiXCR, keeping a single row per CDR3 protein. Seen here are about 240,000 distinct CDR3 sequences, about an eighth observed once, and the top ten hold 3.5% to 5%. Separately, the same data were catalogued under a study of yellow fever vaccine responses in identical twins.

Specimen: memory (CD45RO+) T cells sorted from blood. All receptors derive from a woman aged 18-29 years in good health.

The V gene is TRBV5-4, the J gene TRBJ2-3, with 10 bases matching TRBD2. The J segment lost 2 bases and the V segment lost 0 bases, leaving 6 bases of the junction unmatched. From germline, CDR1 is SGHNT and CDR2 YYREEE (reference sequence). The CDR3 consists of 17 residues. The CDR3 DNA is TGTGCCAGCAGCTTGGTTTTAGCGGGAGGAAACACAGATACGCAGTATTTT. Translation: CASSLVLAGGNTDTQYF.

This clonotype appeared a single time. The rearrangement joins TRBV6-5 to TRBJ2-3, with TRBD2 matching over 12 bases. This CDR3 contains 15 residues. Germline trimming cut 6 bases from V and 5 bases from J; bases unmatched to any gene: 6. CDR1 MNHEY and CDR2 SVGAGI come from the germline V gene. In nucleotides, the CDR3 is TGTGCCAGCAGGTACGGACTAGCGGGACAAGATACGCAGTATTTT. It encodes CASRYGLAGQDTQYF.

Only a few counts were recorded for this clonotype. This chain links TRBV28 with TRBJ2-3, with 10 nucleotides matching TRBD2. CDR3 length: 14 amino acids. Germline CDR1 reads MDHEN; CDR2 reads SYDVKM. V dropped 5 bases and J dropped 4; count of bases not matched to a gene: 3. The CDR3 loop reads CASSSGGAADTQYF. Here the CDR3 DNA reads TGTGCCAGCAGTAGCGGGGGGGCCGCAGATACGCAGTATTTT.

This clonotype occurred a few times. The chain employs TRBV27 and TRBJ2-5; a possible D gene is TRBD2 (5 bases). CDR1 is MNHEY, CDR2 SMNVEV, per germline (reference sequence). CDR3 length equals 16 residues. The V end was cut by 4 bases, the J end by 3 bases, with 18 bases between. CDR3 bases: TGTGCCAGCAGTTCCCCCCGGGGTCTAGGTAAAGAGACCCAGTACTTC. This codes for CASSSPRGLGKETQYF.

The V call is TRBV7-9, the J call TRBJ2-2; tentatively, D is TRBD1 or TRBD2 (6 bases each). The CDR3 has 17 amino acids. V was cut by 1 base and J by 9 bases, with 21 bases left in between. Germline V CDR1 and CDR2: SEHNR, FQNEAQ (reference sequence). Written as DNA, the CDR3 is TGTGCCAGCAGCTTAGGCGCGGTACGGGGGCCTACCTGGGAGCTGTTTTTT. Its protein is CASSLGAVRGPTWELFF.

The chain employs TRBV6-5 and TRBJ1-2, with 10 bases that match TRBD1. V shed 4 bases, J shed 3 bases, and the junction held 2 bases outside the gene matches. Germline-derived CDR1 and CDR2 are MNHEY and SVGAGI. CDR3 size: 14 residues. The CDR3 here is CASSSGTGDYGYTF. CDR3 DNA sequence: TGTGCCAGCAGTTCCGGGACAGGGGACTATGGCTACACCTTC.

This clonotype was counted at least ten times. The CDR3 region is CASSLRVPFQETQYF. The CDR3 DNA follows: TGTGCCAGCAGTTTAAGGGTTCCTTTCCAAGAGACCCAGTACTTC. The chain employs TRBV12-3 or TRBV12-4 and TRBJ2-5, with unresolved D. Trimming took 2 bases from V and 1 from J, leaving 11 bases between them. This CDR3 has 15 amino acids.

This clonotype was detected only once. This chain connects TRBV6-4 to TRBJ2-1; the D gene is possibly TRBD2 (5 bases). Germline V gene lookup returns CDR1 MRHNA and CDR2 SNTAGT. The CDR3 is 14 residues long. Trimming shortened V by 2 bases and J by 3 bases, and 8 bases separated the two germline ends. The CDR3 spells CASSDRGYYNEQFF. In nucleotides, the CDR3 is TGTGCCAGCAGTGACCGCGGGTACTACAATGAGCAGTTCTTC.

The genes are TRBV4-1 and TRBJ2-1, with D possibly TRBD2 on 5 matching bases. CDR3 length: 13 amino acids. V was pared by 4 bases and J by 11 bases, with 15 bases between. CDR1 is MGHRA and CDR2 is YSYEKL in the germline V gene. This chain's CDR3 is CASSPGNNMQQFF. The CDR3 region has the DNA TGCGCCAGCAGCCCCGGGAACAACATGCAGCAGTTCTTC.

The chain employs TRBV29-1 and TRBJ2-1; a possible D gene is TRBD1 (6 bases). V shed 7 bases and J shed 0 bases, with 10 bases lying between them. Germline V gene lookup returns CDR1 SQVTM and CDR2 ANQGSEA. The CDR3 spans 13 residues. The CDR3 sequence is CSAHRDSYNEQFF. The CDR3 nucleotides read TGCAGCGCCCACAGGGACTCCTACAATGAGCAGTTCTTC.

This clonotype was counted at least ten times. The rearrangement joins TRBV7-2 to TRBJ2-7; 7 bases are shared with TRBD2. Germline CDR1 is SGHTA and CDR2 is FQGNSA. The CDR3 is 14 amino acids. Trimming removed 4 bases from V and 2 bases from J; junction bases left unmatched: 5. The DNA for the CDR3 is TGTGCCAGCAGCTCGTCTAGCGGACCCTACGAGCAGTACTTC. Translation: CASSSSSGPYEQYF.

Ten or more counts support this clonotype. The chain has TRBV20-1 and TRBJ2-1; D not resolved. The germline V gene encodes CDR1 DFQATT and CDR2 SNEGSKA (reference sequence). CDR3 length: 9 amino acids. V lost 6 bases and J 8 bases, leaving 5 bases between the germline ends. CDR3 region: CSARHEQFF. The CDR3 DNA sequence: TGCAGTGCGAGGCATGAGCAGTTCTTC.

This clonotype appeared a few times. The rearrangement uses TRBV30 and TRBJ2-7, with a weak D call TRBD2 (6 bases). This CDR3 region has 14 residues. The V gene's germline CDR1 is GTSNPN and CDR2 SVGIG (reference sequence). V dropped 4 bases and J dropped 6 bases, with 19 bases sitting between them. CDR3 sequence reads: CAWISWGRNSEQYF. The CDR3 bases are TGTGCCTGGATTTCCTGGGGGAGGAACAGCGAGCAGTACTTC.

This clonotype was seen many times. V and J are TRBV6-2 or TRBV6-3 and TRBJ2-7, with 7 nucleotides matching TRBD2. This CDR3 spans 16 amino acids. Germline-derived CDR1 and CDR2 are MNHEY and SVGEGT. The V and J ends lost 6 bases and 0 bases, in that order; junction bases with no gene match: 11. The CDR3 reads CASSPREARSSYEQYF. The CDR3 coding sequence is TGTGCCAGCAGCCCCCGGGAGGCAAGGAGCTCCTACGAGCAGTACTTC.

The chain links TRBV3-1 to TRBJ2-2; D uncertain. The V end lost 0 bases, the J end lost 7 bases, and 12 bases lay between the germline ends. The CDR3 runs 15 residues. Germline V gene lookup returns CDR1 LGHDT and CDR2 YNNKEL (reference sequence). The CDR3 sequence is CASSQEGRPGGELFF. The CDR3 nucleotides read TGTGCCAGCAGCCAAGAAGGACGGCCCGGCGGGGAGCTGTTTTTT.

The rearrangement uses TRBV7-9 and TRBJ2-5; 7 bases line up with TRBD1. V lost 5 bases to trimming and J lost 2 bases; unmatched junction nucleotides: 8. The CDR3 has 15 amino acids. Per germline, CDR1 SEHNR and CDR2 FQNEAQ (reference sequence). The CDR3 here is CASSNMGDRQETQYF. CDR3 DNA sequence: TGTGCCAGCAGCAACATGGGGGACAGACAAGAGACCCAGTACTTC.

This clonotype was counted ten times or more. This chain uses TRBV20-1 with TRBJ2-3; D is undetermined. This CDR3 comprises 13 residues. Germline V gene data show CDR1 as DFQATT and CDR2 as SNEGSKA (reference sequence). The ends were cut back, 6 bases at V and 7 bases at J, with 17 bases in the middle. CDR3 sequence: CSANIFSGNTQYF. DNA for the CDR3: TGCAGTGCCAACATCTTCAGTGGGAATACGCAGTATTTT.

This clonotype was detected only a few times. The chain links TRBV18 to TRBJ2-1, with D possibly matching TRBD2 (7 bases). The CDR3 length is 15 residues. V lost 3 bases to trimming and J lost 7 bases, with 16 bases between them. Per germline, CDR1 KGHSH and CDR2 LQKENI. The CDR3 DNA sequence: TGTGCCAGCTCACCTAATGGGGGGGCCGAGAATGAGCAGTTCTTC. Translated, it gives CASSPNGGAENEQFF.

The sample holds many counts of this clonotype. V usage is TRBV11-2 and J usage is TRBJ2-1; 8 nucleotides agree with TRBD1. The CDR3 is 16 amino acids. CDR1 is SGHAT, CDR2 FQNNGV, per germline. Germline trimming cut 4 bases from V and 6 bases from J; bases unmatched to any gene: 11. Here the CDR3 DNA reads TGTGCCAGCAGCTCCCCCCGTCTGGGGACAGGCAATGAGCAGTTCTTC. Translated, it gives CASSSPRLGTGNEQFF. The full variable domain, with the rest looked up from reference TRBV11-2 and TRBJ2-1, is EAGVAQSPRYKIIEKRQSVAFWCNPISGHATLYWYQQILGQGPKLLIQFQNNGVVDDSQLPKDRFSAERLKGVDSTLKIQPAKLEDSAVYLCASSSPRLGTGNEQFFGPGTRLTVL.

This clonotype was observed a few times. The rearrangement joins TRBV6-2 or TRBV6-3 to TRBJ2-1; 7 bases match TRBD2. V was pared by 2 bases and J by 2 bases, with 9 bases of the junction left unmatched. This CDR3 comprises 17 residues. Germline values: CDR1 MNHEY, CDR2 SVGEGT. DNA for the CDR3: TGTGCCAGCAGTTACCAGGGTAGCGGGTTCCCCTACAATGAGCAGTTCTTC. The encoded protein is CASSYQGSGFPYNEQFF.

This clonotype was seen ten or more times. The chain is built from TRBV14 and TRBJ2-2, with TRBD2 matching 8 bases. The CDR3 length is 15 residues. Germline loops: CDR1 SGHDN, CDR2 FVKESK. Unmatched junction bases numbered 6, after V lost 4 bases and J lost 5 bases. CDR3 coding DNA: TGTGCCAGCAGCCGCGCTCTAGCGGGTACCGGGGAGCTGTTTTTT. Residues: CASSRALAGTGELFF. Complete variable domain (other parts from reference TRBV14 and TRBJ2-2): EAGVTQFPSHSVIEKGQTVTLRCDPISGHDNLYWYRRVMGKEIKFLLHFVKESKQDESGMPNNRFLAERTGGTYSTLKVQPAELEDSGVYFCASSRALAGTGELFFGEGSRLTVL.

This clonotype was counted many times. The gene calls are TRBV12-3 or TRBV12-4 and TRBJ2-7; TRBD1 might be the D (6 bases). Between the trimmed V and J ends, which lost 6 bases and 1 base, there was a span of 16 bases. There are 15 residues in the CDR3. The CDR3 loop is CASRHQGTPSYEQYF. CDR3 nucleotide sequence: TGTGCCAGCAGACACCAAGGGACACCATCCTACGAGCAGTACTTC.

V and J are TRBV11-2 and TRBJ2-2, with D unresolved. The length of the CDR3 is 14 residues. The germline V gene has CDR1 SGHAT and CDR2 FQNNGV. The V gene lost 1 base and the J gene lost 2 bases, with 5 bases spanning the gap. The CDR3 nucleotides are TGTGCCAGCAGCTTAGTCAGAAACACCGGGGAGCTGTTTTTT. Residues: CASSLVRNTGELFF. Together with reference TRBV11-2 and TRBJ2-2, the CDR3 gives the full variable domain: EAGVAQSPRYKIIEKRQSVAFWCNPISGHATLYWYQQILGQGPKLLIQFQNNGVVDDSQLPKDRFSAERLKGVDSTLKIQPAKLEDSAVYLCASSLVRNTGELFFGEGSRLTVL.

This clonotype was seen a handful of times. This chain uses TRBV5-1 with TRBJ1-1; D unclear. CDR3 length: 14 amino acids. The germline CDR1 and CDR2 sequences are SGHRS and YFSETQ. V was clipped by 2 bases and J by 0 bases, with 8 bases between them. DNA for the CDR3: TGCGCCAGCAGCTTAAGGACCTTGAACACTGAAGCTTTCTTT. Translation: CASSLRTLNTEAFF.

A few counts support this clonotype. The chain links TRBV9 to TRBJ2-3, with a tentative D call TRBD2 (5 bases). There are 14 residues in the CDR3. The V end was cut by 0 bases, the J end by 2 bases, with 7 bases between. Germline V gene lookup returns CDR1 SGDLS and CDR2 YYNGEE. The CDR3 sequence: CASSVGGYTDTQYF. The CDR3 bases are TGTGCCAGCAGCGTAGGAGGGTACACAGATACGCAGTATTTT.

The chain is built from TRBV2 and TRBJ2-5; D might be TRBD2 (5 bases). The germline V gene encodes CDR1 SNHLY and CDR2 FYNNEI. Trimming shortened V by 7 bases and J by 1 base, and 19 bases separated the two germline ends. The CDR3 spans 16 residues. In DNA form, the CDR3 reads TGTGCCAGCAAGCTATCCCGGACTGTAAGCCAAGAGACCCAGTACTTC. Its translation: CASKLSRTVSQETQYF.